Following are 12 T cell receptor beta chains from one sample sequenced in a study of metastatic and nonmetastatic thyroid tumors. Treatment of any kind had been given to no patient before thyroid surgery. TCRdb reassembled clones from the PCR reads with MiXCR. The sample includes 30,000 to 45,000 clones, around half of them seen just once. Material for sequencing was tumor tissue. The receptors were gathered from a male donor with papillary thyroid cancer or a benign thyroid nodule (not recorded which). Some clones in this sample may be carry-over from other donors' samples.

This clone was observed once. The chain combines TRBV7-9 with TRBJ1-1, with D possibly being TRBD1 (5 bases). V shed 1 base and J shed 7 bases, with 10 bases lying between them. Germline CDR1 reads SEHNR; CDR2 reads FQNEAQ (reference sequence). This CDR3 has 13 residues. In nucleotides, the CDR3 is TGTGCCAGCAGCTTAGTTGGACACCTTGAAGCTTTCTTT. This gives the protein CASSLVGHLEAFF.

V gene TRBV11-3 combines with J gene TRBJ1-3; 9 nucleotides align to TRBD1. V dropped 3 bases and J dropped 5; count of bases not matched to a gene: 5. Germline V gene lookup returns CDR1 SGHNT and CDR2 YENEEA. This CDR3 is built from 15 residues. The CDR3 nucleotides are TGTGCCAGCAGCTTGGGGGGACAGGGCCGAAACACCATATATTTT. Its translation is CASSLGGQGRNTIYF.

The chain uses TRBV5-1 and TRBJ1-2, with 8 nucleotides matching TRBD1. This CDR3 is 17 amino acids long. Losses at the gene ends were 0 bases for V and 0 bases for J; bases not matched to a gene: 7. Germline loops: CDR1 SGHRS, CDR2 YFSETQ. The CDR3 loop is CASSLAGQGLSNYGYTF. As DNA, the CDR3 is TGCGCCAGCAGCTTGGCCGGACAGGGCCTCTCTAACTATGGCTACACCTTC. Filled out from reference TRBV5-1 and TRBJ1-2, the complete variable domain reads KAGVTQTPRYLIKTRGQQVTLSCSPISGHRSVSWYQQTPGQGLQFLFEYFSETQRNKGNFPGRFSGRQFSNSRSEMNVSTLELGDSALYLCASSLAGQGLSNYGYTFGSGTRLTVV.

CDR3 in DNA: TGTGCCAGCAGCCTAACCCCCGCCCCCTACGAGCAGTACTTC. Translating it yields CASSLTPAPYEQYF. The chain recombines TRBV7-2 with TRBJ2-7; D ambiguous. The CDR3 consists of 14 residues. Germline CDR1 SGHTA, CDR2 FQGNSA. Trimming pared 5 bases from V and 2 bases from J, leaving 13 bases between.

The sample holds a few counts of this clone. The chain recombines TRBV28 with TRBJ2-7; D is perhaps TRBD2 (5 bases). Trimming stripped 6 bases from V and 0 bases from J, with 12 bases between. Germline CDR1 and CDR2: MDHEN and SYDVKM. This CDR3 region has 14 residues. The CDR3 nucleotides are TGTGCCAGCAGCATGGGAGACCACTCCTACGAGCAGTACTTC. The encoded protein is CASSMGDHSYEQYF.

This clone has just a few counts. V and J are TRBV19 and TRBJ1-1, with D perhaps TRBD1 (5 bases). Between the trimmed V and J ends, which lost 6 bases and 1 base, there was a span of 15 bases. The CDR3 runs 15 residues. Looked up from germline, CDR1 is LNHDA and CDR2 is SQIVND (reference sequence). For the CDR3, the DNA is TGTGCCAGTAGGCCCTCGGCAGGGTGGAACACTGAAGCTTTCTTT. Its protein product is CASRPSAGWNTEAFF. The variable domain in full, completed from reference TRBV19 and TRBJ1-1, reads DGGITQSPKYLFRKEGQNVTLSCEQNLNHDAMYWYRQDPGQGLRLIYYSQIVNDFQKGDIAEGYSVSREKKESFPLTVTSAQKNPTAFYLCASRPSAGWNTEAFFGQGTRLTVV.

The V and J genes are TRBV5-6 and TRBJ2-1; 12 bases are a match to TRBD2. The trim removed 3 bases at V and 8 bases at J, leaving 3 bases unmatched. The length of the CDR3 is 14 residues. Per germline, CDR1 SGHDT and CDR2 YYEEEE. This CDR3 reads CASSSSGGADEQFF. CDR3 coding DNA: TGTGCCAGCAGCTCTAGCGGGGGGGCCGATGAGCAGTTCTTC.

This clone was counted between two and nine times. The V gene is TRBV5-4, the J gene TRBJ2-7; D remains unclear. This CDR3 contains 12 residues. Germline V lookup: CDR1 SGHNT, CDR2 YYREEE (reference sequence). Trimming pared 9 bases from V and 2 bases from J, leaving 12 bases between. CDR3 sequence (DNA): TGTGCCACCTCGACGGAGACCTACGAGCAGTACTTC. As protein: CATSTETYEQYF.

This clone was counted between two and nine times. The V call is TRBV28, the J call TRBJ2-7, with 11 bases matching TRBD2. The CDR3 has 18 amino acids. Trimming removed 2 bases from V and 4 bases from J; junction bases left unmatched: 13. Germline loops: CDR1 MDHEN, CDR2 SYDVKM. CDR3 residues: CASSLRLEVAGGLYEQYF. The CDR3 bases are TGTGCCAGCAGTTTACGTTTGGAGGTAGCGGGAGGGCTGTACGAGCAGTACTTC.

By share of the sample, this clone is medium-sized (0.01 to 0.1%). This sequence joins TRBV9 and TRBJ2-1, with a weak D call TRBD2 (5 bases). Between the trimmed V and J ends, which lost 0 bases and 8 bases, there was a span of 12 bases. The CDR3 is made up of 14 amino acids. Per germline, CDR1 SGDLS and CDR2 YYNGEE. The CDR3 spells CASSVGGSAYEQFF. CDR3 coding DNA: TGTGCCAGCAGCGTAGGCGGTAGCGCATATGAGCAGTTCTTC.

The J gene is TRBJ2-7, the V gene TRBV7-9, with 7 positions matching TRBD2. V lost 2 bases, J lost 6 bases, and 7 bases stayed unmatched. Germline CDR1 is SEHNR and CDR2 is FQNEAQ (reference sequence). The length of the CDR3 is 14 residues. The CDR3 DNA reads TGTGCCAGCAGCTTAAAGGGAGGGGCGAGCGAGCAGTACTTC. It is translated as CASSLKGGASEQYF.

The chain links TRBV6-1 to TRBJ2-7; a possible D gene is TRBD1 (7 bases). V was cut by 11 bases and J by 2 bases, with 19 bases left in between. CDR3 size: 14 residues. The V gene's germline CDR1 is MNHNS and CDR2 SASEGT. The CDR3 protein is CASPPGGGPYEQYF. The CDR3 DNA is TGTGCCTCTCCCCCAGGAGGGGGCCCCTACGAGCAGTACTTC.